The rows below give T cell receptor beta chains drawn from one sample of a study of cytotoxic CD8 clonotypes in ibrutinib-treated CLL. Method: immunoSEQ multiplex PCR; TCRdb's copy keeps in-frame clones and lacks some. The data show about 140,000 clones, approximately 90% seen once. This material consisted of PBMCs, taken after 12 months of ibrutinib treatment. The receptor set was obtained from a human donor with chronic lymphocytic leukemia. Both conserved end residues are part of each CDR3. A D gene is named only where the DNA matches it firmly. Clone sizes are given selectively: once, few, many, or a class where the clone is expanded.

v_gene	j_gene	abundance	d_gene	CDR3aa	CDR3nt
TRBV25-1	TRBJ2-2	few	-	CASSMMGAGELFF	TGTGCCAGCAGTATGATGGGTGCCGGGGAGCTGTTTTTT
TRBV29-1	TRBJ2-1	-	-	CSADGSSTSSYNEQFF	TGCAGCGCAGATGGGAGTTCAACGAGCTCCTACAATGAGCAGTTCTTC
TRBV2	TRBJ2-5	few	TRBD1	CASSFEAGQGAETQYF	TGTGCCAGCAGTTTCGAGGCGGGACAGGGGGCAGAGACCCAGTACTTC
TRBV7-9	TRBJ1-4	-	-	CASSLGITGSPNEKLFF	TGTGCCAGCAGCTTAGGGATCACAGGGTCTCCTAATGAAAAACTGTTTTTT
TRBV28	TRBJ2-1	-	-	CASSLTALGGEQFF	TGTGCCAGCAGCTTGACAGCCCTCGGTGGTGAGCAGTTCTTC
TRBV18	TRBJ2-1	-	-	CASSPFAGETYNEQFF	TGTGCCAGCTCACCTTTTGCAGGGGAGACCTACAATGAGCAGTTCTTC
TRBV5-1	TRBJ1-2	-	-	CASSLGTPKSGYTF	TGCGCCAGCAGCTTGGGGACACCCAAGTCTGGCTACACCTTC
TRBV6-5	TRBJ1-2	-	TRBD1	CASSYGGQANYGYTF	TGTGCCAGCAGTTACGGGGGACAGGCCAACTATGGCTACACCTTC
TRBV10-3	TRBJ1-2	few	TRBD1	CAISESTGGHYGYTF	TGTGCCATCAGTGAGTCTACAGGGGGGCACTATGGCTACACCTTC
TRBV9	TRBJ2-1	once	-	CASSVVTGPYNEQFF	TGTGCCAGCAGCGTAGTCACAGGTCCGTACAATGAGCAGTTCTTC
TRBV28	TRBJ2-7	-	-	CASSLGSIHEQYF	TGTGCCAGCAGTTTGGGGAGTATACACGAGCAGTACTTC
TRBV6-5	TRBJ1-1	-	-	CASSILAEGNTEAFF	TGTGCCAGCAGCATATTAGCCGAGGGGAACACTGAAGCTTTCTTT
TRBV5-8	TRBJ1-2	once	-	CASSLVTDYGYTF	TGTGCCAGCAGCTTGGTGACAGACTATGGCTACACCTTC
TRBV19	TRBJ2-3	-	TRBD2	CASSIVAGVTDTQYF	TGTGCCAGTAGTATCGTAGCGGGAGTCACAGATACGCAGTATTTT
TRBV7-3	TRBJ2-1	-	-	CASSPIPGSSYNEQFF	TGTGCCAGCAGCCCCATACCGGGGAGCTCCTACAATGAGCAGTTCTTC
TRBV7-9	TRBJ2-7	-	-	CASSLVLETYEQYF	TGTGCCAGCAGCTTAGTTCTAGAGACCTACGAGCAGTACTTC
TRBV5-4	TRBJ2-7	once	-	CASSSGGSGQEQYF	TGTGCCAGCTCCTCTGGGGGTTCCGGTCAAGAGCAGTACTTC
TRBV28	TRBJ2-7	-	TRBD1	CASSLAGTGLYEQYF	TGTGCCAGCAGTTTAGCCGGGACAGGGTTGTACGAGCAGTACTTC
TRBV4-1	TRBJ2-1	-	-	CASSQGPGPEYNEQFF	TGCGCCAGCAGCCAAGGACCGGGACCCGAATACAATGAGCAGTTCTTC
TRBV5-5	TRBJ1-5	-	-	CASSGEWEQPQHF	TGTGCCAGCAGCGGGGAGTGGGAACAGCCCCAGCATTTT
TRBV28	TRBJ1-1	-	-	CASSERMNTEAFF	TGTGCCAGCAGCGAGAGGATGAACACTGAAGCTTTCTTT
TRBV5-1	TRBJ1-5	-	-	CASSLGQTPNQPQHF	TGCGCCAGCAGCTTGGGACAGACCCCTAATCAGCCCCAGCATTTT
TRBV29-1	TRBJ1-1	few	-	CSTSTGNTEAFF	TGCAGCACGTCGACAGGGAACACTGAAGCTTTCTTT
TRBV29-1	TRBJ1-1	once	-	CSVWGLNTEAFF	TGCAGCGTTTGGGGGTTGAACACTGAAGCTTTCTTT
TRBV6-5	TRBJ1-5	-	TRBD1	CASSPDRGHNQPQHF	TGTGCCAGCAGCCCCGACAGGGGTCACAATCAGCCCCAGCATTTT
TRBV4-1	TRBJ2-1	-	-	CASSFGLQTNEQFF	TGCGCCAGCAGCTTTGGGCTCCAAACCAATGAGCAGTTCTTC
TRBV7-9	TRBJ2-7	-	TRBD2	CASRGGSYEQYF	TGTGCCAGCAGGGGCGGGAGCTACGAGCAGTACTTC
TRBV27	TRBJ2-7	-	-	CASSLGSLGVNYEQYF	TGTGCCAGCAGTTTAGGTTCTCTGGGAGTAAACTACGAGCAGTACTTC
TRBV28	TRBJ2-7	-	-	CASSNVAGHYEQYF	TGTGCCAGCAGTAACGTGGCAGGCCACTACGAGCAGTACTTC
TRBV5-1	TRBJ2-2	-	TRBD1	CASSPLTGVGGTGELFF	TGCGCCAGCAGCCCCCTCACAGGGGTTGGAGGAACCGGGGAGCTGTTTTTT
TRBV9	TRBJ1-3	-	TRBD1	CASSARQGSGNTIYF	TGTGCCAGCAGCGCCCGACAGGGCTCGGGAAACACCATATATTTT
TRBV9	TRBJ2-1	-	TRBD1	CASSDRDRNNEQFF	TGTGCCAGCAGCGACCGGGACAGAAACAATGAGCAGTTCTTC
TRBV6-5	TRBJ2-7	-	-	CASSRTALREQYF	TGTGCCAGCTCCCGGACAGCCCTACGGGAGCAGTACTTC
TRBV6-5	TRBJ2-3	-	-	CASSYGTLESDTQYF	TGTGCCAGCAGTTACGGGACCCTAGAATCGGATACGCAGTATTTT
TRBV4-2	TRBJ2-1	-	TRBD2	CASSQVFPSGGNNEQFF	TGTGCCAGCAGCCAAGTGTTTCCTAGCGGGGGAAACAATGAGCAGTTCTTC
TRBV27	TRBJ2-2	-	-	CASSHSVSTGELFF	TGTGCCAGCAGTCACTCGGTTTCCACCGGGGAGCTGTTTTTT
TRBV11-2	TRBJ1-2	-	-	CASSTGRSYGYTF	TGTGCCAGCAGCACCGGACGCTCCTATGGCTACACCTTC
TRBV10-1	TRBJ1-2	-	-	CASSEITGGSDYSPNYGYTF	TGCGCCAGCAGTGAGATTACGGGTGGGTCGGACTATTCCCCAAACTATGGCTACACCTTC
TRBV19	TRBJ2-1	-	-	CASSILSSYEQFF	TGTGCCAGTAGTATTTTGTCGAGTTATGAGCAGTTCTTC
TRBV9	TRBJ1-1	-	TRBD1	CASSIKGQHTEAFF	TGTGCCAGCAGCATAAAGGGACAGCACACTGAAGCTTTCTTT
TRBV5-1	TRBJ2-4	-	-	CASSIDRSKNIQYF	TGCGCCAGCAGCATAGATCGATCCAAAAACATTCAGTACTTC